This T cell receptor beta chain was retrieved from a study of cytomegalovirus exposure and HLA in healthy donors. Study-level results: More clonal expansion characterized HLA-associated TCR beta chains than equally common others in a later analysis. The classifier reportedly diagnosed cytomegalovirus status with high specificity and sensitivity.

The V and J ends lost 3 bases and 0 bases respectively, with 8 bases between them. The CDR3 runs to 14 residues. Per the germline V gene, CDR1 is KGHSH and CDR2 is LQKENI. The PCR was carried out with 60 Vbeta primers and 13 Jbeta primers. Only in-frame clones appear in the TCRdb table, and some are missing; sequencing was by immunoSEQ multiplex PCR. In the table there are 95,000 to 100,000 clones, about four fifths of which are singletons. Points on this clone: Its specificity is unknown.

The TCR was taken from a woman aged 40 to 50 in good health and CMV-seronegative. This chain links TRBV18 with TRBJ2-5; tentatively, D is TRBD1 (6 bases). The sequencing input was PBMCs. The CDR3 DNA is TGTGCCAGCTCACCCAGGGACAACCAAGAGACCCAGTACTTC. Translating it yields CASSPRDNQETQYF.